This passage covers 14 T cell receptor beta chains from one sample sequenced in a study of T cell clonality in common variable immunodeficiency. Here immunoSEQ multiplex PCR was the method, and the copy in TCRdb shows in-frame clones only, minus some. In total the sample includes approximately 50,000 clones, none of them seen once. Sequencing used peripheral blood mononuclear cells. The receptor set was obtained from a person aged 18 to 69 in good health.

This clone has at least ten counts. The read ends 3 residues shy of where the CDR3 ends; the end is completed using the germline J gene. The chain links TRBV7-2 to TRBJ1-5; 7 bases fit TRBD1. Germline CDR1 is SGHTA and CDR2 is FQGNSA. CDR3 length: 14 amino acids. Losses at the gene ends were 5 bases for V and 4 bases for J; bases not matched to a gene: 5. The CDR3 bases that were read are TGTGCCAGCAGCGCGACAGGGCGGAATCAGCCC. Its protein product is CASSATGRNQP. The whole CDR3 sequence is CASSATGRNQPQHF.

This clone was seen at least ten times. The CDR3 is cut off 3 residues early in the read; its end comes from the germline J gene. The chain links TRBV6-1 to TRBJ2-1; weak D call: TRBD2 (5 bases). With 3 bases removed from V and 2 bases from J, the gap between germline ends came to 11 bases. CDR3 length equals 15 residues. Germline V gene data show CDR1 as MNHNS and CDR2 as SASEGT. The CDR3 loop is CASSEAETTYNEQFF. The DNA read from the CDR3 is TGTGCCAGCAGTGAGGCCGAGACTACCTACAATGAG.

This clone was seen only a few times. The CDR3 extends 3 residues past the end of the read, so its final part is completed from the germline J gene. V and J are TRBV19 and TRBJ2-7; 10 nucleotides agree with TRBD2. V lost 8 bases, J lost 1 base, and 8 bases stayed unmatched. Germline lookup yields CDR1 LNHDA and CDR2 SQIVND (reference sequence). This CDR3 comprises 15 residues. The sequenced part of the CDR3 DNA is TGTGCCAGTGCTTGGGTAGCGGGAGGTTCCTACGAG. Amino acids: CASAWVAGGSYE. In full, the CDR3 is CASAWVAGGSYEQYF.

This clone appeared a few times. The read gets to within 3 residues of the CDR3 end, and the germline J gene fills in the rest. V usage is TRBV7-9 and J usage is TRBJ1-4, with D perhaps TRBD1 (5 bases). The germline CDR1 and CDR2 sequences are SEHNR and FQNEAQ (reference sequence). The CDR3 consists of 15 residues. This chain's CDR3 is CASREGTGGNSPLFF. CDR3 DNA, as far as it was read: TGTGCCAGCAGGGAGGGTACAGGAGGGAATTCACCA.

The table lists this clone with many counts. The CDR3 is cut off 3 residues early in the read; its end comes from the germline J gene. The chain is built from TRBV5-5 and TRBJ2-5; 7 nucleotides align to TRBD1. The germline V gene encodes CDR1 SGHKS and CDR2 YYEKEE (reference sequence). Trimming at V came to 3 bases and at J to 4 bases, leaving 9 bases not matched to a gene. This CDR3 has 15 amino acids. The chain's CDR3 is CASSSLVAGGETQYF. The part of the CDR3 DNA that was read is TGTGCCAGCAGCTCCTTGGTAGCAGGGGGAGAGACC. Full variable domain (outside the CDR3, taken from reference TRBV5-5 and TRBJ2-5): DAGVTQSPTHLIKTRGQQVTLRCSPISGHKSVSWYQQVLGQGPQFIFQYYEKEERGRGNFPDRFSARQFPNYSSELNVNALLLGDSALYLCASSSLVAGGETQYFGPGTRLLVL.

There are many counts of this clone. The read finishes 3 residues shy of the CDR3 end, and the germline J gene is used to complete it. The rearrangement links TRBV20-1 to TRBJ2-5; 12 bases match TRBD2. The CDR3 contains 17 residues. The ends lost 6 bases at V and 0 bases at J; junction bases unmatched: 11. CDR1 and CDR2 (germline): DFQATT, SNEGSKA (reference sequence). CDR3 amino acids: CSAPFPGTSGYQETQYF. The sequenced part of the CDR3 DNA is TGCAGTGCACCGTTCCCCGGGACTAGCGGGTACCAAGAGACC.

On this clone itself: The read finishes 3 residues shy of the CDR3 end, and the germline J gene is used to complete it. The chain carries TRBV6-2 or TRBV6-3 and TRBJ1-3; possible D gene TRBD1, 5 bases. The V end was cut by 7 bases, the J end by 0 bases, with 10 bases between. This CDR3 spans 14 amino acids. Per germline, CDR1 MNHEY and CDR2 SVGEGT. The CDR3 loop reads CASKPGGSGNTIYF. CDR3 DNA (partial): TGTGCCAGCAAACCGGGGGGCTCTGGAAACACC.

Many counts were recorded for this clone. The CDR3 is cut off 3 residues early in the read; its end comes from the germline J gene. The chain employs TRBV20-1 and TRBJ2-2, with D hard to call. The CDR3 extends over 13 amino acids. V lost 0 bases to trimming and J lost 4 bases, with 6 bases between them. Germline V CDR1 and CDR2: DFQATT, SNEGSKA (reference sequence). This CDR3 is CSAREGSTGELFF. CDR3 DNA (partial): TGCAGTGCTAGAGAGGGCAGCACCGGGGAG.

CDR3 DNA (partial): TGTGCCAGCAGCCGACAAGGGAACAGGGGAGGAAAA. Its translation is CASSRQGNRGGK. The whole CDR3 sequence is CASSRQGNRGGKLFF. The gene calls are TRBV7-8 and TRBJ1-4; 7 positions match TRBD1. The CDR3 extends 3 residues past the end of the read, so its final part is completed from the germline J gene. V dropped 5 bases and J dropped 10; count of bases not matched to a gene: 13. The CDR3 sequence is 15 residues long. The germline gives CDR1 SGHVS, CDR2 FQNEAQ.

In this sample, this clone turned up many times. The read ends 3 residues shy of where the CDR3 ends; the end is completed using the germline J gene. This chain joins TRBV20-1 and TRBJ1-1, with a weak D call TRBD1 (6 bases). The CDR3 consists of 12 residues. CDR1 and CDR2 (germline): DFQATT, SNEGSKA (reference sequence). CDR3 DNA, as far as it was read: TGCAGTGCCAGCCCCCAGGGGCGCGAA. Its translation is CSASPQGRE. The whole CDR3 sequence is CSASPQGREAFF.

In its sample, this clone was seen many times. The read stops 3 residues short of the end of the CDR3; the missing end is completed from the germline J gene. The chain recombines TRBV20-1 with TRBJ1-1, with D uncertain. Trimming took off 6 bases at V and 5 bases at J, with 16 bases between the two ends. The CDR3 is 13 residues long. Looked up from germline, CDR1 is DFQATT and CDR2 is SNEGSKA (reference sequence). CDR3: CSARTPLSTEAFF. The DNA read from the CDR3 is TGCAGTGCAAGAACTCCTCTAAGTACTGAA.

This clone was seen more than once but under ten times. The read gets to within 3 residues of the CDR3 end, and the germline J gene fills in the rest. This chain uses TRBV30 with TRBJ1-5; tentative D call: TRBD1 (5 bases). Per the germline V gene, CDR1 is GTSNPN and CDR2 is SVGIG (reference sequence). The CDR3 extends over 15 amino acids. The ends were cut back, 2 bases at V and 5 bases at J, with 16 bases in the middle. CDR3 protein: CAWSLWGGQDQPQHF. The CDR3 bases that were read are TGTGCCTGGAGTCTATGGGGGGGTCAAGATCAGCCC.

This clone was detected many times. The read gets to within 3 residues of the CDR3 end, and the germline J gene fills in the rest. V and J are TRBV20-1 and TRBJ2-7, with D possibly being TRBD2 (6 bases). Germline V CDR1 and CDR2: DFQATT, SNEGSKA (reference sequence). V lost 6 bases and J 2 bases, leaving 20 bases between the germline ends. The CDR3 loop spans 15 amino acids. CDR3 residues: CSAPDPGEKTYEQYF. The sequenced part of the CDR3 DNA is TGCAGTGCCCCAGATCCGGGGGAGAAGACCTACGAG.

This clone has at least ten counts. The read ends 3 residues early relative to the CDR3; the germline J gene fills the gap. V gene TRBV28 combines with J gene TRBJ2-7; TRBD2 matches at 9 bases. V shed 2 bases and J 6 bases; nucleotides not matched to a gene: 5. CDR1 is MDHEN, CDR2 SYDVKM, per germline. The CDR3 is made up of 14 amino acids. The sequenced CDR3 bases are TGTGCCAGCAGTTTACCCGCGGGAGGGCGCGAG. This sequence encodes CASSLPAGGRE. The full CDR3 is CASSLPAGGREQYF.